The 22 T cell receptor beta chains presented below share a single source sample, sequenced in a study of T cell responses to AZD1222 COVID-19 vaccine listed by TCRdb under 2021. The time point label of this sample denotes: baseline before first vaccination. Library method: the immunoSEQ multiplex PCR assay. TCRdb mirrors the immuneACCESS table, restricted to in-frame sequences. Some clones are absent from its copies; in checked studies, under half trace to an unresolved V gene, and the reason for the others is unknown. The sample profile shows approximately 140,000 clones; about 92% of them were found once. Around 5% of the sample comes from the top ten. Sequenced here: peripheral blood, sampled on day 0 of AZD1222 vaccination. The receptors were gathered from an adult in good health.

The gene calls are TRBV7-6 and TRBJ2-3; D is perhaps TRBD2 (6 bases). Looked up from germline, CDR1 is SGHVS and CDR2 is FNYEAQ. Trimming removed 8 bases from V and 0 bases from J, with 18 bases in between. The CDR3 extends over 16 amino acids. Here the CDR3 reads CASGGSGPSSTDTQYF. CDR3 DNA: TGTGCCAGCGGGGGGAGCGGGCCCTCTAGCACAGATACGCAGTATTTT. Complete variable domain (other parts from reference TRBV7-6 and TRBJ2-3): GAGVSQSPRYKVTKRGQDVALRCDPISGHVSLYWYRQALGQGPEFLTYFNYEAQQDKSGLPNDRFSAERPEGSISTLTIQRTEQRDSAMYRCASGGSGPSSTDTQYFGPGTRLTVL.

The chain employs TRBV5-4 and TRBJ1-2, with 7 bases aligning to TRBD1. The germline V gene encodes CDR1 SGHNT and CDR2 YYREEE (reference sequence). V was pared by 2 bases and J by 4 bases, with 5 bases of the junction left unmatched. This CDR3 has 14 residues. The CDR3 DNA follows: TGTGCCAGCAGCTTCGAAGGACAGGTCTATGGCTACACCTTC. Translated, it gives CASSFEGQVYGYTF. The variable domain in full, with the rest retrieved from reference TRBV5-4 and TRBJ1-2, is ETGVTQSPTHLIKTRGQQVTLRCSSQSGHNTVSWYQQALGQGPQFIFQYYREEENGRGNFPPRFSGLQFPNYSSELNVNALELDDSALYLCASSFEGQVYGYTFGSGTRLTVV.

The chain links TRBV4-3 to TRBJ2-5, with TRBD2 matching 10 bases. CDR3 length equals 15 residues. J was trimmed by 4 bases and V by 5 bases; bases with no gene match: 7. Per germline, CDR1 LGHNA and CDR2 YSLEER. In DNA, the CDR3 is TGCGCCAGCAGCGTAAGTGAGCGGGAGGGAGAGACCCAGTACTTC. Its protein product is CASSVSEREGETQYF.

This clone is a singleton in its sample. The CDR3 coding sequence is TGTGCCAGCAGCGTACAGTCCAGTAGGACAGATACGCAGTATTTT. Encoded protein: CASSVQSSRTDTQYF. This chain links TRBV9 with TRBJ2-3; D gene uncertain. V lost 1 base and J lost 3, with 12 bases in between. The CDR3 totals 15 residues. Looked up from germline, CDR1 is SGDLS and CDR2 is YYNGEE.

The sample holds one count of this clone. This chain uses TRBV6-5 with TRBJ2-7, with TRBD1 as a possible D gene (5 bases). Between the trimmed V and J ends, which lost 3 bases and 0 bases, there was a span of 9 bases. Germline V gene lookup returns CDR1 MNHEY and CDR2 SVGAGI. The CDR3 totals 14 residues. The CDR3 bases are TGTGCCAGCAGTTATGGGCAGGGCTCCTACGAGCAGTACTTC. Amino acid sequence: CASSYGQGSYEQYF.

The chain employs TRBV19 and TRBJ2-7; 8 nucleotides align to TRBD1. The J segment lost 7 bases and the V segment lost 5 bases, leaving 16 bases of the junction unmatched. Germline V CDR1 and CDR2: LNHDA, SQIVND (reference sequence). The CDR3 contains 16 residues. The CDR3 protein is CASSVRGTGAPWEQYF. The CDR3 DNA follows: TGTGCCAGTAGTGTGAGGGGGACAGGAGCTCCCTGGGAGCAGTACTTC.

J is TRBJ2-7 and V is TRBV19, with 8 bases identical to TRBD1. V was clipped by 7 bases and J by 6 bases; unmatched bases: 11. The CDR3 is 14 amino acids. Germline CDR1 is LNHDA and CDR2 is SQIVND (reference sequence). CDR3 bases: TGTGCCAGTAAAAAGGACAGGGAAATAGGCGAGCAGTACTTC. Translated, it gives CASKKDREIGEQYF. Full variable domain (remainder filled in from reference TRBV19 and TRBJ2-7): DGGITQSPKYLFRKEGQNVTLSCEQNLNHDAMYWYRQDPGQGLRLIYYSQIVNDFQKGDIAEGYSVSREKKESFPLTVTSAQKNPTAFYLCASKKDREIGEQYFGPGTRLTVT.

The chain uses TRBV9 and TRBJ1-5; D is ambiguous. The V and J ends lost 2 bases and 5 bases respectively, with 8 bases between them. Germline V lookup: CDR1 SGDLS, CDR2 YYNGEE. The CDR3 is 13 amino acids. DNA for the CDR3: TGTGCCAGCAGCGTGAGCCCACATCAGCCCCAGCATTTT. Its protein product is CASSVSPHQPQHF.

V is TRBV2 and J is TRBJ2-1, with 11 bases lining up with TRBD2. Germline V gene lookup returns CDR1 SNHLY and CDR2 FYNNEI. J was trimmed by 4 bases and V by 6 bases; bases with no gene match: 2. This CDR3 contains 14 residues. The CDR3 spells CASRGLAAYNEQFF. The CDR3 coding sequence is TGTGCCAGCAGGGGACTAGCGGCTTACAATGAGCAGTTCTTC.

The CDR3 nucleotides are TGTGCCAGCACTTCTTTTTCTCAGGCCGGGGAGCTGTTTTTT. Encoded protein: CASTSFSQAGELFF. The J gene is TRBJ2-2, the V gene TRBV27; D not certain. Germline V gene sequence: CDR1 MNHEY, CDR2 SMNVEV (reference sequence). The CDR3 extends over 14 amino acids. V was cut by 7 bases and J by 6 bases, with 15 bases left in between.

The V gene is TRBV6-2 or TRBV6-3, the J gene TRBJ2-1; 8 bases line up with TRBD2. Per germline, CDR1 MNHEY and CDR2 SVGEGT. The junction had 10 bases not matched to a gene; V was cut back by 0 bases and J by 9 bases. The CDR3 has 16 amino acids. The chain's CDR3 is CASSYSRPAGVIEQFF. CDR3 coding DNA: TGTGCCAGCAGTTACTCGCGACCAGCGGGAGTGATTGAGCAGTTCTTC.

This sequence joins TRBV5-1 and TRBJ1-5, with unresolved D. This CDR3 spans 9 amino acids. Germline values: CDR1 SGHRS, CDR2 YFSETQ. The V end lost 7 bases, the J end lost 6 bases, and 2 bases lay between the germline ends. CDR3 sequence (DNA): TGCGCCAGCTTTCAGCCCCAGCATTTT. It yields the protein CASFQPQHF.

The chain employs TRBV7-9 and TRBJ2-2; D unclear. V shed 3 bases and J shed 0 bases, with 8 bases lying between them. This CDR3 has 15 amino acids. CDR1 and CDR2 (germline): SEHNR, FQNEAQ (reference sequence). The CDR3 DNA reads TGTGCCAGCAGCTTGAATGGTCCGAACACCGGGGAGCTGTTTTTT. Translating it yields CASSLNGPNTGELFF. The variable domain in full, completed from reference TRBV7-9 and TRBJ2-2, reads DTGVSQNPRHKITKRGQNVTFRCDPISEHNRLYWYRQTLGQGPEFLTYFQNEAQLEKSRLLSDRFSAERPKGSFSTLEIQRTEQGDSAMYLCASSLNGPNTGELFFGEGSRLTVL.

CDR3 sequence (DNA): TGTGCCAGCAGTGAAGCCAGAGGGGGCGTCGGCTACACCTTC. It translates to CASSEARGGVGYTF. The rearrangement uses TRBV2 and TRBJ1-2; TRBD1 aligns across 7 bases. The junction had 6 bases not matched to a gene; V was cut back by 0 bases and J by 8 bases. The CDR3 runs 14 residues. Per the germline V gene, CDR1 is SNHLY and CDR2 is FYNNEI.

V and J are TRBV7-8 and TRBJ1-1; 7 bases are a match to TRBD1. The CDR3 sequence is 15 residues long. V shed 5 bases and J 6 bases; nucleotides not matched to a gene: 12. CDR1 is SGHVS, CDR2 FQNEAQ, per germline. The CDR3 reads CASSPQGRGDAEAFF. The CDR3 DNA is TGTGCCAGCAGCCCCCAAGGCAGGGGGGACGCTGAAGCTTTCTTT.

CDR3 in DNA: TGTGCCACCAGCAGAGGAAATAACAGGGGCAATCAGCCCCAGCATTTT. It codes for CATSRGNNRGNQPQHF. The chain links TRBV15 to TRBJ1-5; D may be TRBD1 (6 bases). CDR1 and CDR2 from the germline V gene are LNHNV and YYDKDF (reference sequence). There are 16 residues in the CDR3. V shed 1 base and J shed 2 bases, with 12 bases lying between them. The variable domain in full, with the rest retrieved from reference TRBV15 and TRBJ1-5, is DAMVIQNPRYQVTQFGKPVTLSCSQTLNHNVMYWYQQKSSQAPKLLFHYYDKDFNNEADTPDNFQSRRPNTSFCFLDIRSPGLGDTAMYLCATSRGNNRGNQPQHFGDGTRLSIL.

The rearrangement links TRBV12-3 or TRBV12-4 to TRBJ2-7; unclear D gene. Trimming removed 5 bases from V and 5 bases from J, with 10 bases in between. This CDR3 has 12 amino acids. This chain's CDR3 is CASSIRVHEQYF. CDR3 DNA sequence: TGTGCCAGCAGTATTAGAGTCCACGAGCAGTACTTC.

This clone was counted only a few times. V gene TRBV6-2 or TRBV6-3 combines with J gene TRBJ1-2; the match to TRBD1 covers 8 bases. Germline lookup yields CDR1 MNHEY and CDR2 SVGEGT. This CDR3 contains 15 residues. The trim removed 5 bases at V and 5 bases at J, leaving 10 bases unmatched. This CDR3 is CASSTPRTGRYGYTF. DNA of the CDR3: TGTGCCAGCAGTACACCCAGGACAGGGCGTTATGGCTACACCTTC.

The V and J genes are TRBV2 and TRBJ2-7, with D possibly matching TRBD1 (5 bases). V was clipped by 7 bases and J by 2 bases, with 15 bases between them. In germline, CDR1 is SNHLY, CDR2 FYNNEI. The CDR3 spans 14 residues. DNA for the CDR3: TGTGCCAGCAATCTAGACAGAGCCACCTACGAGCAGTACTTC. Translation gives CASNLDRATYEQYF.

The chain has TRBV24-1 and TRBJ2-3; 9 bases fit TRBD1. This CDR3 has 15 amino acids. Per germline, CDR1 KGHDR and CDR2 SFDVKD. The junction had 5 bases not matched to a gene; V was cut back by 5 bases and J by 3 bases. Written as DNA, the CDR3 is TGTGCCACCAGTGCCCGGACAGGGGTTACAGATACGCAGTATTTT. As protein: CATSARTGVTDTQYF.

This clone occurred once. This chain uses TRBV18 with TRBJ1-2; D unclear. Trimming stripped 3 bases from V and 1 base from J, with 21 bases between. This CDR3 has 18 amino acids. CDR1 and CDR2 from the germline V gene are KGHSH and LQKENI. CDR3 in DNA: TGTGCCAGCTCACCTTTTTTATCCGCGGCAGCGATTAACTATGGCTACACCTTC. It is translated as CASSPFLSAAAINYGYTF.

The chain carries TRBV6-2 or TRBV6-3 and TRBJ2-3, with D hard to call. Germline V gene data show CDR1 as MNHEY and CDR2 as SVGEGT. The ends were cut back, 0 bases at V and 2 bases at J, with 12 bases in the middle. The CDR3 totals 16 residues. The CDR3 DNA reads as TGTGCCAGCAGTTACTCGTCACGGAGAATCACAGATACGCAGTATTTT. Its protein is CASSYSSRRITDTQYF.